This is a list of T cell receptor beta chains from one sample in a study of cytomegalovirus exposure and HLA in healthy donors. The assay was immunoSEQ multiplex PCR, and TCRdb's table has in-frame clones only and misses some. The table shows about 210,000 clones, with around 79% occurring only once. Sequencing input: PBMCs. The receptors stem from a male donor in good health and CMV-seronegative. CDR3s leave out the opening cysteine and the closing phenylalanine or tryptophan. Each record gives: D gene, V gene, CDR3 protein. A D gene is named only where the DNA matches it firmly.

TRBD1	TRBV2	ASSGQGYEQY
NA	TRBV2	ASSVAGSSGNTIY
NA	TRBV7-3	ASSFVGGPWY
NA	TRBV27	ASSLSGRATDTQY
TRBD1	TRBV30	AWSVTGDWTEAF
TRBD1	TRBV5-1	ASRDRVSNTGELF
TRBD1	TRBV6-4	ASSDSTGSDEQY
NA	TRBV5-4	ASSLLSGGFYEQY
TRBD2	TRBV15	ATSNESGRAAYNEQF
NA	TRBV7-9	ASSLDRGTNEKLF
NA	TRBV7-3	ASSLSGGPSSGNTIY
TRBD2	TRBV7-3	ASSLGSSGRGETQY
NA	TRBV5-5	ASSLEWPFYNEQF
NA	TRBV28	ASSFPTTGSYEQY
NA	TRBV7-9	ASSLGTGTQY
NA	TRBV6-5	ASSSLRRVVGGTQY